These 23 T cell receptor beta chains were all obtained from the same sample, sequenced in a study of PD-L1 blockade in urothelial cancer. Data came from immunoSEQ multiplex PCR; TCRdb stores just in-frame clones and leaves some out. This table has about 100,000 clones, over 75% appearing once. Sequenced here: PBMCs, sampled around atezolizumab (anti-PD-L1) treatment. Every receptor here comes from a man over 45 with urothelial cancer.

This clone was detected a few times. The chain has TRBV9 and TRBJ2-1; 9 nucleotides line up with TRBD2. From germline, CDR1 is SGDLS and CDR2 YYNGEE. Trimming removed 2 bases from V and 7 bases from J; junction bases left unmatched: 7. This CDR3 has 15 amino acids. The CDR3 DNA sequence: TGTGCCAGCAGCGTTAGTAGCGGGAGTATGAATGAGCAGTTCTTC. It encodes CASSVSSGSMNEQFF.

The chain has TRBV5-1 and TRBJ2-3; a weak D match, TRBD2 (6 bases). Deletions cut 1 base from V and 8 bases from J, with 20 bases between. Germline V gives CDR1 SGHRS, CDR2 YFSETQ. This CDR3 contains 16 residues. The DNA for the CDR3 is TGCGCCAGCAGCTTGTGGACTAAGGGGTGGCTCGGTACGCAGTATTTT. Translating gives CASSLWTKGWLGTQYF.

This chain links TRBV7-9 with TRBJ2-5; tentative D call: TRBD2 (5 bases). There are 13 residues in the CDR3. Germline assignment: CDR1 SEHNR and CDR2 FQNEAQ (reference sequence). V was shortened by 1 base and J by 4 bases, with 7 bases between the two germline ends. CDR3: CASSLDGVETQYF. The DNA of the CDR3 is TGTGCCAGCAGCTTAGACGGGGTAGAGACCCAGTACTTC.

The chain has TRBV30 and TRBJ1-2; D unclear. The CDR3 totals 16 residues. The germline V gene encodes CDR1 GTSNPN and CDR2 SVGIG (reference sequence). V was trimmed by 0 bases and J by 6 bases, leaving 20 bases between them. CDR3 sequence: CAWSVFLLPPHDGYTF. CDR3 in DNA: TGTGCCTGGAGTGTCTTTTTACTTCCGCCCCACGATGGCTACACCTTC.

This clone was observed a single time. This sequence joins TRBV9 and TRBJ2-7; 10 nucleotides align to TRBD1. The germline gives CDR1 SGDLS, CDR2 YYNGEE. Germline trimming cut 9 bases from V and 0 bases from J; bases unmatched to any gene: 6. CDR3 size: 14 residues. The CDR3 region has the DNA TGTGCCAAACCGGGACAGGGGCTCTCCTACGAGCAGTACTTC. This codes for CAKPGQGLSYEQYF.

CDR3 loop: CASSLVPGASLNEQFF. CDR3 nucleotide sequence: TGTGCCAGCAGCCTGGTCCCTGGTGCCAGTCTTAATGAGCAGTTCTTC. The V gene is TRBV7-9, the J gene TRBJ2-1; D remains ambiguous. This CDR3 is 16 amino acids long. Germline lookup yields CDR1 SEHNR and CDR2 FQNEAQ (reference sequence). The V end was cut by 5 bases, the J end by 7 bases, with 21 bases between.

The chain uses TRBV28 and TRBJ2-7, with 10 bases aligning to TRBD1. With V trimmed by 7 bases and J by 0 bases, 15 bases remained unmatched. CDR1 MDHEN and CDR2 SYDVKM come from the germline V gene. The CDR3 has 18 amino acids. The CDR3 DNA sequence: TGTGCCAGCACCCCCCGGGGACAGGGGTCTCCTGGCTCCTACGAGCAGTACTTC. This codes for CASTPRGQGSPGSYEQYF.

The chain uses TRBV29-1 and TRBJ1-4; D call uncertain. Germline CDR1 SQVTM, CDR2 ANQGSEA. The CDR3 is made up of 12 amino acids. The V and J ends lost 4 bases and 5 bases respectively, with 8 bases between them. The CDR3 sequence: CSVGHGNEKLFF. CDR3 nucleotides: TGCAGCGTTGGTCACGGGAATGAAAAACTGTTTTTT.

The chain is built from TRBV5-8 and TRBJ2-3; TRBD2 matches 9 bases. The V gene end was trimmed by 0 bases and the J gene end by 7 bases; junction bases not matched to a gene: 9. CDR3 length: 16 residues. CDR1 and CDR2 (germline): SGHTS, YDEGEE. The CDR3 nucleotides are TGTGCCAGCAGCTTGGGGGGGACTAGCCCTGGGTATACGCAGTATTTT. As protein: CASSLGGTSPGYTQYF.

In its sample, this clone was seen many times. This chain uses TRBV5-1 with TRBJ1-1; weak D call: TRBD1 (5 bases). CDR1 and CDR2 (germline): SGHRS, YFSETQ. The ends were cut back, 4 bases at V and 4 bases at J, with 14 bases in the middle. The length of the CDR3 is 14 residues. CDR3 protein: CASSEGGHGTEAFF. CDR3 DNA: TGCGCCAGCAGCGAGGGAGGACACGGCACTGAAGCTTTCTTT.

The CDR3 region has the DNA TGTGCCAGCAGCTTGGAGACTAGCGGGATCCCCAATGAGCAGTTCTTC. It encodes CASSLETSGIPNEQFF. V and J are TRBV11-2 and TRBJ2-1; 11 bases line up with TRBD2. The CDR3 is made up of 16 amino acids. V shed 3 bases, J shed 6 bases, and the junction held 7 bases outside the gene matches. In germline, CDR1 is SGHAT, CDR2 FQNNGV. The full variable domain, in which reference TRBV11-2 and TRBJ2-1 provide the parts outside the CDR3, is EAGVAQSPRYKIIEKRQSVAFWCNPISGHATLYWYQQILGQGPKLLIQFQNNGVVDDSQLPKDRFSAERLKGVDSTLKIQPAKLEDSAVYLCASSLETSGIPNEQFFGPGTRLTVL.

The rearrangement links TRBV19 to TRBJ2-1; 7 bases line up with TRBD2. With V trimmed by 5 bases and J by 6 bases, 10 bases remained unmatched. The CDR3 is made up of 15 amino acids. Germline V gives CDR1 LNHDA, CDR2 SQIVND (reference sequence). The CDR3 nucleotides read TGTGCCAGTAGTGCCACCACGGGAGGCGGCAATGAGCAGTTCTTC. It is translated as CASSATTGGGNEQFF.

The rearrangement links TRBV28 to TRBJ2-5; 8 nucleotides match TRBD1. The CDR3 is 17 residues long. The germline CDR1 and CDR2 sequences are MDHEN and SYDVKM. The V segment lost 6 bases and the J segment 1 base; nucleotides outside the gene matches: 13. The CDR3 DNA follows: TGTGCCAGCAGAAAGCGCTGGCAGGGGGCGCCCCAAGAGACCCAGTACTTC. Protein product: CASRKRWQGAPQETQYF.

The chain links TRBV11-2 to TRBJ2-7; maybe TRBD2 (5 bases). Germline CDR1 is SGHAT and CDR2 is FQNNGV. With 5 bases removed from V and 1 base from J, the gap between germline ends came to 12 bases. This CDR3 is built from 14 residues. The CDR3 nucleotides are TGTGCCAGCAGCCTTTCCAGGACTTCCTACGAGCAGTACTTC. It is translated as CASSLSRTSYEQYF.

The chain couples TRBV28 to TRBJ2-1; tentatively, D is TRBD1 (6 bases). Germline CDR1 MDHEN, CDR2 SYDVKM. The V gene lost 4 bases and the J gene lost 7 bases, with 11 bases spanning the gap. The CDR3 has 13 amino acids. The CDR3 region has the DNA TGTGCCAGCAGTTCCGGGACACTAAATGAGCAGTTCTTC. It specifies CASSSGTLNEQFF.

There are a few counts of this clone. The chain couples TRBV6-5 to TRBJ2-5, with 8 bases fitting TRBD1. With 4 bases clipped from V and 3 bases from J, the junction kept 4 bases outside the gene matches. From germline, CDR1 is MNHEY and CDR2 SVGAGI. CDR3 size: 14 residues. The CDR3 coding sequence is TGTGCCAGCAGTTTCCGGGACAGGAAAGAGACCCAGTACTTC. This sequence encodes CASSFRDRKETQYF.

For the CDR3, the DNA is TGTGCCAGCAGCTTAGGTACAGGGACCTCCTCCTACGAGCAGTACTTC. Amino acid sequence: CASSLGTGTSSYEQYF. The J gene is TRBJ2-7, the V gene TRBV7-9; D perhaps matches TRBD1 (6 bases). The V end was cut by 1 base, the J end by 0 bases, with 13 bases between. The CDR3 has 16 amino acids. Germline V gene data show CDR1 as SEHNR and CDR2 as FQNEAQ (reference sequence).

V and J are TRBV5-1 and TRBJ2-7; TRBD2 is a possible D gene (6 bases). Germline values: CDR1 SGHRS, CDR2 YFSETQ. V lost 0 bases, J lost 0 bases, and 13 bases lay in between. This CDR3 comprises 16 residues. The CDR3 loop reads CASSLGRDWSSYEQYF. In DNA, the CDR3 is TGCGCCAGCAGCTTGGGCCGGGACTGGAGCTCCTACGAGCAGTACTTC.

This chain connects TRBV28 to TRBJ1-2; 7 bases fit TRBD1. This CDR3 is built from 14 residues. Losses at the gene ends were 8 bases for V and 0 bases for J; bases not matched to a gene: 6. Germline V lookup: CDR1 MDHEN, CDR2 SYDVKM. Written as DNA, the CDR3 is TGTGCCAGCGCTGGGACAGCAACTAACTATGGCTACACCTTC. It encodes CASAGTATNYGYTF.

Concerning this clone itself: Other DNA sequences of this sample code for an identical CDR3. This chain links TRBV13 with TRBJ1-1; the D gene is possibly TRBD1 (5 bases). This CDR3 region has 13 residues. V shed 5 bases and J shed 1 base, with 8 bases lying between them. Germline lookup yields CDR1 PRHDT and CDR2 FYEKMQ (reference sequence). CDR3 region: CASSQGTNTEAFF. CDR3 DNA: TGTGCCAGCAGCCAGGGCACGAACACTGAAGCTTTCTTT.

This chain joins TRBV2 and TRBJ1-6; a weak D match, TRBD1 (6 bases). Between the trimmed V and J ends, which lost 6 bases and 7 bases, there was a span of 10 bases. CDR1 and CDR2 from the germline V gene are SNHLY and FYNNEI. The CDR3 is 13 amino acids. CDR3 sequence: CASRDQGNSPLHF. The CDR3 DNA reads TGTGCCAGCAGGGACCAGGGGAATTCACCCCTCCACTTT. The variable domain in full, completed from reference TRBV2 and TRBJ1-6, reads EPEVTQTPSHQVTQMGQEVILRCVPISNHLYFYWYRQILGQKVEFLVSFYNNEISEKSEIFDDQFSVERPDGSNFTLKIRSTKLEDSAMYFCASRDQGNSPLHFGNGTRLTVT.

The chain couples TRBV14 to TRBJ2-5, with D perhaps matching TRBD2 (5 bases). Trimming cost V 1 base and J 5 bases, with 20 bases left between them. The CDR3 is 17 residues long. Germline CDR1 SGHDN, CDR2 FVKESK. The CDR3 here is CASSQGFQRSLRETQYF. The CDR3 DNA reads TGTGCCAGCAGCCAAGGTTTTCAGCGGTCCCTGAGGGAGACCCAGTACTTC.

The chain combines TRBV7-9 with TRBJ1-4; 8 bases fit TRBD1. The CDR3 covers 14 residues. The germline gives CDR1 SEHNR, CDR2 FQNEAQ (reference sequence). J was trimmed by 5 bases and V by 6 bases; bases with no gene match: 5. For the CDR3, the DNA is TGTGCCAGCAGGCGGACAGGGTGGAATGAAAAACTGTTTTTT. As protein: CASRRTGWNEKLFF.